This record covers a single T cell receptor (beta chain). The antigen this receptor binds is unknown. Base-call qualities are not available, and no considerably larger clone is one nucleotide away. The data stem from a study of cytotoxic CD8 clonotypes in ibrutinib-treated CLL (dated by TCRdb to about 2021). Context from the whole study: The cohort was composed of about a dozen relapsed/refractory and 15 treatment-naive patients; IGHV unmutated status was identified in fewer than 18 patients. Responses were partial in some 24 patients and complete in 2; after median around 68 months follow-up, roughly 14 stayed in remission and roughly twelve progressed. Samples at response were collected after a median of about 12 months of treatment, with a range of roughly 6 to 36 months. An average of about 250,000 productive templates and around 100,000 productive rearrangements was obtained per sample. Of the approximately 87 people in the trial, about 25 had longitudinal samples available. Cryopreserved peripheral blood mononuclear cells were obtained prior to treatment, at the time of response, and at either disease progression or sustained remission. Patients were still on ibrutinib when every remission and progressive disease sample was collected.

Sample time point, as interpreted from the label and publication: progressive disease on ibrutinib. Approximately 2 micrograms of genomic DNA were extracted from cryopreserved PBMCs for TCR beta library preparation. Longitudinal blood samples from CLL patients on ibrutinib monotherapy were analyzed using high-throughput TCR beta sequencing. The patients took part in an open-label, single-center phase 2 trial of ibrutinib monotherapy. Each clonotype received, on average, 10x coverage in deep resolution sequencing performed on a MiSeq, where the target depth lay between 1 in 1 million and 1 in 200,000 T cells. The immunoSEQ hsTCRB Kit was used to generate TCR beta libraries. The study's processing was this. The data were analyzed with ImmunoSEQ Analyzer and ImmunoSEQ Data Assistant, and V, D and J gene assignments followed IMGT definitions. Clonality, with values ranging from 0 to 1, was calculated as one minus the normalized Shannon entropy of productive rearrangement frequencies. Public clonotype analysis was restricted to overrepresented clonotypes comprising at least 0.05% of each patient's repertoire. Approximately 13 age-matched healthy donor repertoires from immuneACCESS served as clonality controls. Held by TCRdb, this immuneACCESS table contains in-frame sequences only and omits some clones. Under half of the omission traces to an unresolved V gene where checked; the cause of the rest is unknown. V and J calls and clone size come straight from that table; D and trimming were deduced from the DNA. Counted in this sample were tens of thousands of clones; about two thirds of them appeared once. Clones ranked in the top ten supply roughly 51% of the sample.

Broader findings and caveats from the paper: At ibrutinib response clonality went up, during sustained remission it held steady, and at progression it dropped back toward baseline. Public clonotypes were rare and either shrank or stayed stable during treatment, and the rise in clonality at ibrutinib response reflected expansion of private clonotypes. Baseline clonality was found to be higher than that of age-matched healthy donors and was strongly correlated with circulating CD8+ T-cell counts. Lymph node repertoires were not examined, and the timing of sampling was not matched between patients in sustained remission and those whose disease progressed.

The sample here was PBMCs, taken at disease progression, from a patient treated with ibrutinib. This sequence was found in a human donor with chronic lymphocytic leukemia.

The CDR3 here reads CASSQAGKETQYF. The DNA sequence is TGTGCCAGCAGCCAGGCAGGGAAAGAGACCCAGTACTTC. The rearrangement joined TRBV4-2 to TRBJ2-5; the D gene is perhaps TRBD1, on 5 matching bases. V is reduced by 3 bases and J by 3 bases, leaving a spacing of 8 bases between them. The germline V gene specifies LGHNA as CDR1 and YNFKEQ as CDR2. The CDR3, cysteine through phenylalanine, is 13 amino acids long. This entry keeps only the CDR3 DNA: 39 bases, framed from base 1.